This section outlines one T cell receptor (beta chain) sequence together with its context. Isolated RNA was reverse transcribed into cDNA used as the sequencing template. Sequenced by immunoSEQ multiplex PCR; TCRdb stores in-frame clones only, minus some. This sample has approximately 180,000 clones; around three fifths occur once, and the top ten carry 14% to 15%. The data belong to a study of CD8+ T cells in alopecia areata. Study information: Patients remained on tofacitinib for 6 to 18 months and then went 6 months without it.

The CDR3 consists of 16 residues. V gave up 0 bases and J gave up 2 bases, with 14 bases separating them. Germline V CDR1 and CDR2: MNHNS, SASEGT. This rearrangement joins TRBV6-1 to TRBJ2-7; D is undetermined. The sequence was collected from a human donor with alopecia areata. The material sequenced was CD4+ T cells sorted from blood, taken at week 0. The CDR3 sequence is CASSEAHGEIAYEQYF. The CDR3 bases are TGTGCCAGCAGTGAAGCCCATGGTGAAATCGCCTACGAGCAGTACTTC.